The entry below describes one T cell receptor beta chain. These data belong to a study of monozygotic twins with inflammatory bowel disease. Germline V gene lookup returns CDR1 SGHRS and CDR2 YFSETQ. The CDR3 totals 14 residues. Following a re-call of the 5' RACE reads, TCRdb has one entry per CDR3 protein and lacks DNA. Its listing shows about 380,000 distinct CDR3 sequences. This TCR was sampled from a human donor with ulcerative colitis or Crohn's disease, or a healthy co-twin of an affected twin (not recorded which). What was sequenced was blood. The V and J genes are TRBV5-1 and TRBJ1-5. CDR3 amino acids: CASSTGVSNQPQHF.